This T cell receptor beta chain was identified in a study of identical twins (dated by TCRdb to the mid-2010s). Some background on the complete study: To test whether fetal clonotypes persist, this study deep-sequenced TCR alpha and beta repertoires from monozygotic twins, from unrelated adults of various ages, and from cord blood. To rule out contamination, the twin experiments were replicated at different times with different library preparation protocols.

The library was obtained by 5' RACE. Instrument used: Illumina HiSeq 2000. Template switching added a universal primer binding site, and the final cDNA carried a unique molecular identifier that allowed TCR cDNA molecules to be counted accurately. First-strand cDNA for TCR alpha and beta chains was synthesized from specific primers in the conserved constant-segment region. To control for contamination, each cDNA library was double barcoded with a SMART-Mk sample barcode plus Illumina barcodes. TruSeq adapter sequences, together with Illumina sample barcodes, were added in two successive PCR steps. The Illumina HiSeq platform was used with custom primers to sequence TCR alpha and beta cDNA libraries. Turning to the authors' computational methods: MiGEC processed the raw reads to extract unique molecular identifiers, while MiXCR was used to determine the CDR3 positions. For each individual, recombination models were inferred using an EM algorithm with the repgenHMM and IGoR tools. The analysis of shared clonotypes was done with the tcR package in R, with sharing normalized by the product of cloneset sizes. Out-of-frame nonproductive sequences were analyzed to study raw recombination free of thymic and clonal selection effects. Using fastp trimming at Q25 and MiXCR clonotype assembly, TCRdb reanalyzed the public sequencing data and kept in-frame beta chains. Each entry is one CDR3 protein sequence, shown with its most common DNA and genes. The V and J calls and clone size are TCRdb's, not the authors'. The sample records 430,000 or so distinct CDR3 sequences, approximately 24% of which are singletons. The ten largest account for about 2.7% of the sample.

Comment on this clonotype: Its binding antigen is unknown. The germline gene is not matched at one end of the junction; a read error may be the cause.

All donors were healthy Caucasians. Three pairs of female monozygotic twins, all aged roughly 18 to 29 years, made up the twin cohort. Positive isolation kits from Invitrogen were used to isolate CD4+ and CD8+ T cell populations. CDR1 and CDR2 were assigned from the germline V gene (reference sequence) as SSHAT and FNYEAQ. The CDR3, cysteine through phenylalanine, is 19 amino acids long. Only the CDR3 DNA is retained, 57 bases long and in frame from the first base. What the study reported, not specific to this receptor: Fewer insertions were carried by abundant cord blood beta clonotypes; a weaker similar trend was observed in young adult naive repertoires, while no such trend was observed in memory repertoires. Compared with coincidental sharing between unrelated individuals, out-of-frame TCR alpha sequences shared between twins had an excess of sequences with low generation probability. In monozygotic twins, recombination models systematically underestimated out-of-frame TCR alpha sharing, but the models matched the sharing seen between unrelated individuals. A weaker excess of twin sharing was found in beta out-of-frame sequences because the signal-to-noise ratio was lowered by fewer shared sequences. Conclusions relied on cross-sectional statistical analysis, since the same donors could not be followed over many years. Zero-insertion analyses could be partly confounded by invariant T cells such as MAIT and iNKT, although diverse VJ usage argued against such confounding for most clonotypes.

The data were also submitted as part of a second study, on T cells expressing NK-cell markers. The second study, in turn, reports: Three sorted T-cell subsets (CD3+CD56+NKG2C+, CD3+CD56+NKG2C- and CD3+CD56-NKG2C+) from several donors had their TCR beta-chain repertoires profiled. Of the eight sequenced donors, seven were found to be HCMV-seropositive and one was found to be HCMV-seronegative. In several experiments an anti-gammadeltaTCR antibody was added to restrict sorting to alphabetaTCR-expressing T cells. In more than 5 donors, the dominant CD3+CD56+NKG2C+ clonotypes were found to rank among the top 10 CD8+ clonotypes and to make up about 1.0-8% of CD8+ T cells. Those dominant clonotypes were again the most abundant among CD3+CD56-NKG2C+ cells in a few donors, at roughly 25-60.1%. Whether the expanded NKG2C-expressing T cell clones were specific for HCMV antigens was left unclear. The eight sequenced donors were randomly selected healthy volunteers, three men and five women. HCMV-specific IgG was detected in serum with a commercial ELISA kit to determine HCMV serostatus. MIGEC handled demultiplexing of the reads and grouping by UMI, while MiTCR was used to assemble and quantify clonotypes. To exclude erroneous sequences, only TCR cDNA sequences supported by at least two reads were retained. The tcR package was used for downstream repertoire analysis, and clonotypes were matched across fractions by CDR3 nucleotide sequence plus V segment. VDJmatch was used to annotate antigen specificity against VDJdb, with one amino acid substitution in CDR3 permitted.

The chain links TRBV7-7 with TRBJ2-1; 14 nucleotides in the junction match TRBD2. The receptor was derived from a woman aged 18 to 35 in good health. Sequences were obtained from CD4+ T cells sorted from blood. In nucleotides, the sequence is TGTGCTAGCAGCAAATATCCGGGACTAGCGGGGGAAATCTACAATGAGCAGTTCTTC. Protein translation: CASSKYPGLAGEIYNEQFF.